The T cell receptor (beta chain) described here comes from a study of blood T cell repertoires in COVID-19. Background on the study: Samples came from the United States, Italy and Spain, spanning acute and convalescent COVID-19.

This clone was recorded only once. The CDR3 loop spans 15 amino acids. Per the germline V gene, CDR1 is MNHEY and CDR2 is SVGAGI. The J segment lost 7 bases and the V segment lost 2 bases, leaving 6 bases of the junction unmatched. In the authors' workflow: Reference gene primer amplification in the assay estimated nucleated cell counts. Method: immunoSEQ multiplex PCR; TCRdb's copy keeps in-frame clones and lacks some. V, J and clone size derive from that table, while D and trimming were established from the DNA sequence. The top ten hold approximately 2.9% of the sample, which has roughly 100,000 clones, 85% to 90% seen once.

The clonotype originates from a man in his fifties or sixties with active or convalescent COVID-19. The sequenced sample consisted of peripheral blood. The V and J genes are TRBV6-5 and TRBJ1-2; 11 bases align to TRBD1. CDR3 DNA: TGTGCCAGCAGTTACCAAGGACAGGGGGCAAGTGGCTACACCTTC. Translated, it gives CASSYQGQGASGYTF.